The next 27 T cell receptor beta chains were all read from a single sample in a study of identifying expanded T cells in peripheral blood. The protocol was immunoSEQ multiplex PCR, while the TCRdb copy is restricted to in-frame clones and leaves out a portion. The sample records about 130,000 clones, about 88% being singletons. The sequenced sample was blood. The receptor source for this set is a person aged 18 to 75 in good health.

The chain couples TRBV5-4 to TRBJ2-6, with unresolved D. This CDR3 has 16 amino acids. The V gene lost 4 bases and the J gene lost 0 bases, with 11 bases spanning the gap. Germline V gene data show CDR1 as SGHNT and CDR2 as YYREEE (reference sequence). The CDR3 coding sequence is TGTGCCAGCAGCCCCAACGACATCTCTGGGGCCAACGTCCTGACTTTC. Translation: CASSPNDISGANVLTF.

The CDR3 here is CASSSPIGVAEGTDTQYF. In nucleotides, the CDR3 is TGCGCCAGCAGCTCACCTATTGGTGTAGCGGAGGGGACAGATACGCAGTATTTT. The V call is TRBV5-1, the J call TRBJ2-3; D possibly corresponds to TRBD2 (6 bases). This CDR3 is 18 amino acids long. Trimming removed 3 bases from V and 3 bases from J, with 23 bases in between. Germline assignment: CDR1 SGHRS and CDR2 YFSETQ.

V is TRBV4-2 and J is TRBJ2-1, with D perhaps matching TRBD1 (5 bases). Trimming pared 0 bases from V and 10 bases from J, leaving 13 bases between. The CDR3 sequence is 14 residues long. Germline CDR1 is LGHNA and CDR2 is YNFKEQ. CDR3 sequence reads: CASSQEARAEEQFF. CDR3 DNA: TGTGCCAGCAGCCAAGAGGCCAGGGCGGAAGAGCAGTTCTTC.

This sequence joins TRBV7-3 and TRBJ2-7; D might be TRBD1 or TRBD2, each matching 6 bases. V was pared by 4 bases and J by 8 bases, with 18 bases between. The CDR3 is 14 amino acids. Germline V gives CDR1 SGHTA, CDR2 FQGTGA. The CDR3 bases are TGTGCCAGCAGCTCGGGGGCGTCGGGAGTGAAGCAGTACTTC. The encoded protein is CASSSGASGVKQYF.

This chain links TRBV28 with TRBJ2-7; D is possibly TRBD2 (6 bases). The CDR3 runs to 12 residues. Germline-derived CDR1 and CDR2 are MDHEN and SYDVKM. The germline V and J ends were trimmed by 1 base and 7 bases, with 8 bases remaining between them. This chain's CDR3 is CASSLYGGEQYF. The CDR3 DNA reads TGTGCCAGCAGTTTATATGGGGGGGAGCAGTACTTC.

The chain links TRBV5-1 to TRBJ2-1; perhaps TRBD1 as D (5 bases). The CDR3 covers 13 residues. Trimming removed 4 bases from V and 7 bases from J, with 12 bases in between. In germline, CDR1 is SGHRS, CDR2 YFSETQ. CDR3 protein: CASSDDSLNEQFF. CDR3 bases: TGCGCCAGCAGCGACGACAGTTTAAATGAGCAGTTCTTC.

This sequence joins TRBV5-1 and TRBJ2-1; D unresolved. V was trimmed by 1 base and J by 8 bases, leaving 4 bases between them. Germline V CDR1 and CDR2: SGHRS, YFSETQ. The CDR3 covers 11 residues. DNA for the CDR3: TGCGCCAGCAGCTTGTTGGATGAGCAGTTCTTC. It translates to CASSLLDEQFF.

This sequence joins TRBV27 and TRBJ2-5; 13 bases match TRBD2. J was trimmed by 3 bases and V by 5 bases; bases with no gene match: 6. There are 16 residues in the CDR3. Germline assignment: CDR1 MNHEY and CDR2 SMNVEV (reference sequence). CDR3 region: CASSGELAGGKETQYF. For the CDR3, the DNA is TGTGCCAGCAGTGGGGAACTAGCGGGGGGGAAAGAGACCCAGTACTTC.

The V call is TRBV7-9, the J call TRBJ2-7, with D possibly TRBD2 on 6 matching bases. The CDR3 extends over 15 amino acids. V lost 0 bases, J lost 10 bases, and 19 bases lay in between. Germline-derived CDR1 and CDR2 are SEHNR and FQNEAQ (reference sequence). CDR3 bases: TGTGCCAGCAGCTTAGCGAGAGGCGGGGAGGAGGAACAGTACTTC. This translates into CASSLARGGEEEQYF.

This clone was picked up one time. The chain recombines TRBV7-2 with TRBJ1-2; D unresolved. V lost 7 bases to trimming and J lost 7 bases, with 16 bases between them. CDR3 size: 13 residues. Germline CDR1 reads SGHTA; CDR2 reads FQGNSA. Here the CDR3 reads CASTLKGGVGYTF. DNA of the CDR3: TGTGCCAGCACCCTAAAAGGCGGCGTTGGCTACACCTTC.

This chain connects TRBV7-8 to TRBJ2-5; weak D call: TRBD1 (6 bases). This CDR3 region has 15 residues. The V gene's germline CDR1 is SGHVS and CDR2 FQNEAQ. V shed 5 bases and J shed 4 bases, with 17 bases lying between them. Written as DNA, the CDR3 is TGTGCCAGCAGCCAGCTTGGCACAGGGACAGAGACCCAGTACTTC. Translated: CASSQLGTGTETQYF.

V usage is TRBV9 and J usage is TRBJ2-5; possibly TRBD1 for D (6 bases). V was pared by 0 bases and J by 1 base, with 7 bases between. This CDR3 contains 14 residues. From germline, CDR1 is SGDLS and CDR2 YYNGEE. CDR3: CASSVGTAQETQYF. In DNA, the CDR3 is TGTGCCAGCAGCGTAGGGACAGCCCAAGAGACCCAGTACTTC.

The chain joins TRBV19 to TRBJ2-7, with D unresolved. The germline CDR1 and CDR2 sequences are LNHDA and SQIVND (reference sequence). CDR3 length: 14 residues. V lost 2 bases and J 2 bases, leaving 10 bases between the germline ends. The DNA of the CDR3 is TGTGCCAGTAGTATAAGCAGAGCTGCCTACGAGCAGTACTTC. This gives the protein CASSISRAAYEQYF.

This chain uses TRBV18 with TRBJ1-6, with TRBD1 matching over 7 bases. CDR3 length: 14 amino acids. Germline assignment: CDR1 KGHSH and CDR2 LQKENI. V was clipped by 1 base and J by 8 bases; unmatched bases: 2. CDR3 DNA sequence: TGTGCCAGCTCACCACGGGACAGAGATTCACCCCTCCACTTT. It translates to CASSPRDRDSPLHF. The full variable domain, its missing parts supplied by reference TRBV18 and TRBJ1-6, is NAGVMQNPRHLVRRRGQEARLRCSPMKGHSHVYWYRQLPEEGLKFMVYLQKENIIDESGMPKERFSAEFPKEGPSILRIQQVVRGDSAAYFCASSPRDRDSPLHFGNGTRLTVT.

The chain uses TRBV11-2 and TRBJ2-7; 7 positions agree with TRBD1. The ends lost 1 base at V and 0 bases at J; junction bases unmatched: 9. The CDR3 has 17 residues. CDR1 and CDR2 from the germline V gene are SGHAT and FQNNGV. The CDR3 loop is CASSLASTGESSYEQYF. The CDR3 DNA sequence: TGTGCCAGCAGCTTAGCAAGCACAGGGGAGTCCTCCTACGAGCAGTACTTC.

The chain recombines TRBV9 with TRBJ1-1; 9 nucleotides match TRBD1. This CDR3 is built from 14 residues. V lost 7 bases to trimming and J lost 6 bases; unmatched junction nucleotides: 10. Germline CDR1 reads SGDLS; CDR2 reads YYNGEE. The CDR3 loop is CASGTGGGGAEAFF. CDR3 DNA: TGTGCCAGCGGCACAGGGGGCGGAGGGGCTGAAGCTTTCTTT.

This sequence joins TRBV18 and TRBJ1-4; the D is unclear. Trimming removed 4 bases at V and 2 bases at J, with 2 bases between. The CDR3 is 12 amino acids. Per germline, CDR1 KGHSH and CDR2 LQKENI. For the CDR3, the DNA is TGTGCCAGCTCACTGACTAATGAAAAACTGTTTTTT. Translation gives CASSLTNEKLFF. The whole variable domain, remainder taken from reference TRBV18 and TRBJ1-4, is NAGVMQNPRHLVRRRGQEARLRCSPMKGHSHVYWYRQLPEEGLKFMVYLQKENIIDESGMPKERFSAEFPKEGPSILRIQQVVRGDSAAYFCASSLTNEKLFFGSGTQLSVL.

V and J are TRBV9 and TRBJ1-6; D remains ambiguous. V was clipped by 3 bases and J by 1 base, with 14 bases between them. The CDR3 covers 17 residues. The germline gives CDR1 SGDLS, CDR2 YYNGEE. The CDR3 is CASSAGRYPSYNSPLHF. The CDR3 DNA reads as TGTGCCAGCAGCGCGGGCCGTTACCCATCCTATAATTCACCCCTCCACTTT. Complete variable domain (other parts from reference TRBV9 and TRBJ1-6): DSGVTQTPKHLITATGQRVTLRCSPRSGDLSVYWYQQSLDQGLQFLIQYYNGEERAKGNILERFSAQQFPDLHSELNLSSLELGDSALYFCASSAGRYPSYNSPLHFGNGTRLTVT.

The sample holds one count of this clone. The chain uses TRBV5-1 and TRBJ2-1; weak D call: TRBD2 (7 bases). The germline V and J ends were trimmed by 4 bases and 7 bases, with 15 bases remaining between them. The CDR3 extends over 14 amino acids. Germline CDR1 and CDR2: SGHRS and YFSETQ. The CDR3 DNA reads as TGCGCCAGCAGCCCCGGGGGGCCTAGGAATGAGCAGTTCTTC. Protein: CASSPGGPRNEQFF.

This clone was counted at least ten times. The J gene is TRBJ2-1, the V gene TRBV7-7; D not certain. This CDR3 comprises 13 residues. Germline lookup yields CDR1 SSHAT and CDR2 FNYEAQ (reference sequence). V lost 5 bases, J lost 12 bases, and 17 bases lay in between. The CDR3 DNA reads as TGTGCCAGCAGCCCGACCTATGTAGCAGGGCAGTTCTTC. This encodes CASSPTYVAGQFF.

The chain links TRBV11-1 to TRBJ1-1, with 9 bases identical to TRBD1. Germline values: CDR1 SGHAT, CDR2 FQDESV (reference sequence). The CDR3 is 15 amino acids. V dropped 6 bases and J dropped 3; count of bases not matched to a gene: 8. The CDR3, as DNA: TGTGCCAGCAGACCTTGGGGACAGGGCGACACTGAAGCTTTCTTT. Translating it yields CASRPWGQGDTEAFF.

This sequence joins TRBV27 and TRBJ1-3; D gene uncertain. Germline loops: CDR1 MNHEY, CDR2 SMNVEV (reference sequence). V lost 1 base to trimming and J lost 0 bases, with 10 bases between them. The CDR3 length is 16 residues. The CDR3 is CASSLWGGFSGNTIYF. The CDR3 nucleotides read TGTGCCAGCAGTTTATGGGGAGGGTTCTCTGGAAACACCATATATTTT.

This chain links TRBV19 with TRBJ2-6; D is possibly TRBD1 (5 bases). This CDR3 contains 17 residues. The V gene lost 5 bases and the J gene lost 0 bases, with 14 bases spanning the gap. Germline V CDR1 and CDR2: LNHDA, SQIVND (reference sequence). The CDR3 reads CASSVQGMSSGANVLTF. DNA for the CDR3: TGTGCCAGTAGTGTCCAGGGAATGAGCTCTGGGGCCAACGTCCTGACTTTC.

The chain recombines TRBV27 with TRBJ2-7, with 11 bases that match TRBD2. This CDR3 region has 14 residues. Trimming at V came to 9 bases and at J to 2 bases, leaving 6 bases not matched to a gene. Germline CDR1 is MNHEY and CDR2 is SMNVEV (reference sequence). The CDR3 loop is CASRIAGGPYEQYF. In DNA, the CDR3 is TGTGCCAGTCGAATAGCGGGAGGGCCCTACGAGCAGTACTTC.

The chain couples TRBV7-9 to TRBJ2-7; D is uncertain. The CDR3 consists of 13 residues. Trimming took 6 bases from V and 2 from J, leaving 11 bases between them. Germline lookup yields CDR1 SEHNR and CDR2 FQNEAQ (reference sequence). The CDR3: CASSRTETYEQYF. CDR3 sequence (DNA): TGTGCCAGCAGTCGTACAGAGACCTACGAGCAGTACTTC.

This clone has only a few counts. The rearrangement uses TRBV30 and TRBJ1-1; 7 bases line up with TRBD1. The ends lost 0 bases at V and 6 bases at J; junction bases unmatched: 4. CDR3 size: 13 residues. Germline V gene sequence: CDR1 GTSNPN, CDR2 SVGIG (reference sequence). The CDR3 coding sequence is TGTGCCTGGAGTGTACAGGGGATGGCTGAAGCTTTCTTT. It translates to CAWSVQGMAEAFF.

This CDR3 is CASSRRRGAYTDTQYF. In DNA form, the CDR3 reads TGTGCCAGCAGCCGACGAAGGGGGGCATATACAGATACGCAGTATTTT. The genes are TRBV14 and TRBJ2-3; D may correspond to TRBD1 or TRBD2 (6 bases each). The length of the CDR3 is 16 residues. Germline V gives CDR1 SGHDN, CDR2 FVKESK. The V end was cut by 4 bases, the J end by 3 bases, with 17 bases between.